A selection of T cell receptor beta chains follows, all from one sample in a study of human T cells and chemical hapten exposure. TCRdb re-derived calls from the RACE reads in MiXCR, one entry per CDR3 protein. The table lists tens of thousands of distinct CDR3 sequences, roughly 9.9% of them singletons, with 14% to 15% in the top ten. Specimen: whole blood, collected in connection with sensitization to the hapten diphenylcyclopropenone (DPC). All receptors come from a woman aged 35 to 49 with alopecia areata. Some clones in this sample may be carry-over from other donors' samples. CDR3s include the opening cysteine and the closing phenylalanine or tryptophan. A D gene is named only where the DNA matches it firmly. A clone size is listed for some rows: how often the clone was seen (once, few, many), or a class if it is expanded.

abundance: -; d_gene: TRBD2; len: 16; v_gene: TRBV14; j_gene: TRBJ2-3; CDR3nt: TGTGCCAGCAGCCTCCACCCAGCGGGGGGCACAGATACGCAGTATTTT; CDR3aa: CASSLHPAGGTDTQYF
abundance: many; d_gene: TRBD1; len: 14; v_gene: TRBV2; j_gene: TRBJ2-2; CDR3nt: TGTGCCAGCAGAGGACAGGGAGAGGCCGGGGAGCTGTTTTTT; CDR3aa: CASRGQGEAGELFF
abundance: -; d_gene: -; len: 12; v_gene: TRBV13; j_gene: TRBJ1-1; CDR3nt: TGTGCCAGCGCCGGGACGGGAGCTGAAGCTTTCTTT; CDR3aa: CASAGTGAEAFF
abundance: many; d_gene: TRBD1; len: 16; v_gene: TRBV7-9; j_gene: TRBJ1-1; CDR3nt: TGTGCCAGCAGCTTAGCGGGGACAGGGGCAAACACTGAAGCTTTCTTT; CDR3aa: CASSLAGTGANTEAFF
abundance: many; d_gene: -; len: 15; v_gene: TRBV7-2; j_gene: TRBJ1-5; CDR3nt: TGTGCCAGCAGCGGTCAGTCCGGGGAAAATCAGCCCCAGCATTTT; CDR3aa: CASSGQSGENQPQHF
abundance: few; d_gene: -; len: 15; v_gene: TRBV7-8; j_gene: TRBJ1-5; CDR3nt: TGTGCCAGCAGCTTAGGACGGAGTAGCAATCAGCCCCAGCATTTT; CDR3aa: CASSLGRSSNQPQHF
abundance: many; d_gene: -; len: 15; v_gene: TRBV12-3/TRBV12-4; j_gene: TRBJ1-4; CDR3nt: TGTGCCAGCACCCTAGAGTGGGGGACGGGTGAAAAACTGTTTTTT; CDR3aa: CASTLEWGTGEKLFF
abundance: -; d_gene: -; len: 9; v_gene: TRBV2; j_gene: TRBJ1-1; CDR3nt: TGTGCTGGGGGCACTGAAGCTTTCTTT; CDR3aa: CAGGTEAFF
abundance: few; d_gene: TRBD2; len: 16; v_gene: TRBV20-1; j_gene: TRBJ2-1; CDR3nt: TGCAGTGCTAACACGGGACTAGCGAACTCCTACAATGAGCAGTTCTTC; CDR3aa: CSANTGLANSYNEQFF
abundance: few; d_gene: -; len: 13; v_gene: TRBV19; j_gene: TRBJ1-1; CDR3nt: TGTGCCAGTAGCCATGGGACGAACACTGAAGCTTTCTTT; CDR3aa: CASSHGTNTEAFF
abundance: many; d_gene: -; len: 15; v_gene: TRBV5-4; j_gene: TRBJ1-1; CDR3nt: TGTGCCAGCAGCTCGAGCCCAACAGGGTACACTGAAGCTTTCTTT; CDR3aa: CASSSSPTGYTEAFF
abundance: many; d_gene: TRBD2; len: 16; v_gene: TRBV5-1; j_gene: TRBJ2-1; CDR3nt: TGCGCCAGCAGCCTGCCCACCGGGACTAGCTACAATGAGCAGTTCTTC; CDR3aa: CASSLPTGTSYNEQFF
abundance: many; d_gene: -; len: 15; v_gene: TRBV20-1; j_gene: TRBJ1-2; CDR3nt: TGCAGTGCCACAGAGAGGAGGAGGCAGAACTATGGCTACACCTTC; CDR3aa: CSATERRRQNYGYTF
abundance: many; d_gene: -; len: 16; v_gene: TRBV18; j_gene: TRBJ1-4; CDR3nt: TGTGCCAGCTCACCCGCCACCTACACAACTAATGAAAAACTGTTTTTT; CDR3aa: CASSPATYTTNEKLFF
abundance: many; d_gene: -; len: 13; v_gene: TRBV12-5; j_gene: TRBJ2-1; CDR3nt: TGTGCTAGTGGTCCACCACAGGGAAATGAGCAGTTCTTC; CDR3aa: CASGPPQGNEQFF
abundance: -; d_gene: -; len: 15; v_gene: TRBV6-5; j_gene: TRBJ1-5; CDR3nt: TGTGCCAGCAGCCCGACGCGGCTGAGCAATCAGCCCCAGCATTTT; CDR3aa: CASSPTRLSNQPQHF
abundance: many; d_gene: TRBD1; len: 19; v_gene: TRBV18; j_gene: TRBJ2-6; CDR3nt: TGTGCCAGCTCACCTCGGTCGGGACAGCGATCCTCTGGGGCCAACGTCCTGACTTTC; CDR3aa: CASSPRSGQRSSGANVLTF
abundance: many; d_gene: -; len: 15; v_gene: TRBV7-7; j_gene: TRBJ2-5; CDR3nt: TGTGCCAGCAGCTTAGCTCTCCGGCCACGAGAGACCCAGTACTTC; CDR3aa: CASSLALRPRETQYF
abundance: many; d_gene: TRBD1; len: 17; v_gene: TRBV7-8; j_gene: TRBJ2-4; CDR3nt: TGTGCCAGCAGCGCGAACAACAGGGGGTTAGGCAAAAACATTCAGTACTTC; CDR3aa: CASSANNRGLGKNIQYF
abundance: few; d_gene: -; len: 15; v_gene: TRBV28; j_gene: TRBJ1-6; CDR3nt: TGTGCCAGCCAAGTCTCCAGGGGAGCGGATTCACCCCTCCACTTT; CDR3aa: CASQVSRGADSPLHF
abundance: many; d_gene: -; len: 15; v_gene: TRBV15; j_gene: TRBJ1-2; CDR3nt: TGTGCCACCAGCAGACCGCAATCCGGTTCTATTGGCTACACCTTC; CDR3aa: CATSRPQSGSIGYTF
abundance: medium-sized; d_gene: -; len: 16; v_gene: TRBV30; j_gene: TRBJ2-6; CDR3nt: TGTGCCTGGACCCACCGGGGGATCTCTGGGGCCAACGTCCTGACTTTC; CDR3aa: CAWTHRGISGANVLTF
abundance: many; d_gene: TRBD1; len: 16; v_gene: TRBV11-1; j_gene: TRBJ2-1; CDR3nt: TGTGCCAGCAGCGCGCCTAAACAGGGGAACTACAATGAGCAGTTCTTC; CDR3aa: CASSAPKQGNYNEQFF
abundance: few; d_gene: -; len: 14; v_gene: TRBV5-1; j_gene: TRBJ1-5; CDR3nt: TGCGCCAGCAGCCCGGAGGGACTAAATCAGCCCCAGCATTTT; CDR3aa: CASSPEGLNQPQHF
abundance: few; d_gene: TRBD1; len: 16; v_gene: TRBV7-8; j_gene: TRBJ1-5; CDR3nt: TGTGCCAGCAGCCCAAAACAGGGGCCCCTCAATCAGCCCCAGCATTTT; CDR3aa: CASSPKQGPLNQPQHF
abundance: many; d_gene: TRBD1; len: 16; v_gene: TRBV6-4; j_gene: TRBJ2-2; CDR3nt: TGTGCCAGCAGTGCTTCCGGGACAGGGGGCACCGGGGAGCTGTTTTTT; CDR3aa: CASSASGTGGTGELFF
abundance: many; d_gene: -; len: 13; v_gene: TRBV2; j_gene: TRBJ1-5; CDR3nt: TGTGCCGGTTCTGGGTGGGGCAATCAGCCCCAGCATTTT; CDR3aa: CAGSGWGNQPQHF
abundance: few; d_gene: -; len: 12; v_gene: TRBV7-2; j_gene: TRBJ1-1; CDR3nt: TGTGCCAGCAGCTTCCGACGAACTGAAGCTTTCTTT; CDR3aa: CASSFRRTEAFF
abundance: many; d_gene: TRBD1; len: 17; v_gene: TRBV12-5; j_gene: TRBJ1-1; CDR3nt: TGTGCTAGTGGTTTGTACAGGACAGGGGTCCTGGAAACTGAAGCTTTCTTT; CDR3aa: CASGLYRTGVLETEAFF
abundance: many; d_gene: -; len: 18; v_gene: TRBV7-2; j_gene: TRBJ2-5; CDR3nt: TGTGCCAGCAGCTTAGATCTCTACCACCGACGGGTCCAAGAGACCCAGTACTTC; CDR3aa: CASSLDLYHRRVQETQYF
abundance: -; d_gene: TRBD1; len: 14; v_gene: TRBV5-1; j_gene: TRBJ2-7; CDR3nt: TGCGCCAGCAGCTTAACAGGGGATTCTTGGGAGCAGTACTTC; CDR3aa: CASSLTGDSWEQYF
abundance: -; d_gene: TRBD1; len: 19; v_gene: TRBV12-3/TRBV12-4; j_gene: TRBJ1-3; CDR3nt: TGTGCCAGCGAGGGGCCCGACAGGGTAACTCCGTACTCTGGAAACACCATATATTTT; CDR3aa: CASEGPDRVTPYSGNTIYF
abundance: few; d_gene: TRBD2; len: 15; v_gene: TRBV3-1; j_gene: TRBJ2-5; CDR3nt: TGTGCCAGCAGCTCGACTAGCGGGCCCCCCGAGACCCAGTACTTC; CDR3aa: CASSSTSGPPETQYF